The rows below give T cell receptor beta chains drawn from one sample of a study of T cell repertoires in cytomegalovirus infection. TCRdb re-derived calls from the reads in MiXCR, one entry per CDR3 protein. The sample includes hundreds of thousands of distinct CDR3 sequences, roughly 15% of them seen just once. Sequencing was carried out using PBMCs. The source is a human donor in good health (CMV status not recorded). Some clones in this sample may be carry-over from other donors' samples. CDR3s include the opening cysteine and the closing phenylalanine or tryptophan. Each record gives: V gene, clone size, CDR3 protein. Clone size is not always given. Where it is, it says once, few, many or a class for expanded clones.

v_call: TRBV28
clone_size: -
cdr3_aa: CASSLWEAQNEKLFF

v_call: TRBV20-1
clone_size: -
cdr3_aa: CSAAQRADEKLFF

v_call: TRBV5-4
clone_size: many
cdr3_aa: CASSSAQGYEQYF

v_call: TRBV4-3
clone_size: -
cdr3_aa: CASSQAVTGAANTGELFF

v_call: TRBV20-1
clone_size: many
cdr3_aa: CSAAGQAVNTEAFF

v_call: TRBV28
clone_size: few
cdr3_aa: CASTWGSSGANVLTF

v_call: TRBV2
clone_size: few
cdr3_aa: CASSERAAGTSVGQPQHF

v_call: TRBV7-2
clone_size: many
cdr3_aa: CASSLMDSGMKETQYF

v_call: TRBV18
clone_size: few
cdr3_aa: CASSPTPENQPQHF

v_call: TRBV19
clone_size: few
cdr3_aa: CASSTPGSREGTGELFF

v_call: TRBV6-2/TRBV6-3
clone_size: many
cdr3_aa: CASSYRGSYSIADTQYF

v_call: TRBV12-3/TRBV12-4
clone_size: many
cdr3_aa: CASSFVGTGHSEQYF

v_call: TRBV6-5
clone_size: -
cdr3_aa: CASSWTGGVSGNTIYF

v_call: TRBV5-5
clone_size: few
cdr3_aa: CASSLARTGPDTQYF

v_call: TRBV5-4
clone_size: few
cdr3_aa: CASSSTSGSTDTQYF

v_call: TRBV7-2
clone_size: many
cdr3_aa: CASSLDGVLGYF

v_call: TRBV7-9
clone_size: -
cdr3_aa: CASSLMTDYNEQFF

v_call: TRBV20-1
clone_size: -
cdr3_aa: CSARGLAGGGGLEQYF

v_call: TRBV6-1
clone_size: few
cdr3_aa: CASSEGGYTYNEQFF

v_call: TRBV12-3/TRBV12-4
clone_size: many
cdr3_aa: CASRPGRGSPLHF

v_call: TRBV12-3/TRBV12-4
clone_size: many
cdr3_aa: CASGKPGQGEAFF

v_call: TRBV20-1
clone_size: -
cdr3_aa: CSAPKGGPYNEQFF

v_call: TRBV2
clone_size: -
cdr3_aa: CASSGGLAGVSYNEQFF

v_call: TRBV18
clone_size: -
cdr3_aa: CASASGDSYEQYF

v_call: TRBV7-3
clone_size: -
cdr3_aa: CASSLQGVMSGANVLTF

v_call: TRBV6-6
clone_size: -
cdr3_aa: CASSYSNVETGSYEQYF

v_call: TRBV7-2
clone_size: many
cdr3_aa: CASSLVGGADTQYF

v_call: TRBV28
clone_size: -
cdr3_aa: CASSSSGQPFYGYTF

v_call: TRBV10-3
clone_size: -
cdr3_aa: CAISAGNGYTF

v_call: TRBV13
clone_size: few
cdr3_aa: CASSFQEDPFGNEQFF

v_call: TRBV12-3/TRBV12-4
clone_size: few
cdr3_aa: CACRTGGTEAFF

v_call: TRBV2
clone_size: many
cdr3_aa: CASSEALLRQGETQYF

v_call: TRBV5-3
clone_size: -
cdr3_aa: CASGLSFSHNEQFF